Listed below are T cell receptor beta chains from one sample, sequenced in a study of early T cells in non-severe SARS-CoV-2 infection. One entry per CDR3 protein results from TCRdb running MiXCR on the 5' RACE reads. The repertoire holds about 70,000 distinct CDR3 sequences, with over 9% as singletons. Sequences were obtained from whole blood. These TCRs come from an adult who was a healthcare worker with PCR-confirmed SARS-CoV-2 infection or an uninfected control (not recorded which). The conserved cysteine and the conserved F or W are not part of the CDR3 here.

v_call,cdr3_aa
TRBV25-1,ASSETGLNTGELF
TRBV5-4,ASSLEGYYEQY
TRBV6-5,ASRYEDGSYEQY
TRBV6-6,ASSLGTGGGETQY
TRBV27,ASSLRGAGELF
TRBV19,ASSLTGDTEAF
TRBV10-3,AITKGQLPGELF
TRBV5-1,ASSKAGRTYEQY
TRBV5-6,ASSTGLGRSEAF
TRBV5-1,ASSTLQGNYEQY
TRBV5-1,ASSQGTGKPPEAF
TRBV9,ASSVDTGLSYEQY
TRBV29-1,SVDQQAVGDTIY
TRBV4-1,ANIRTSAAADTQY
TRBV6-6,ASSSGTGTSYEQY
TRBV11-1,ASSLSSNLYNEQF
TRBV12-3/TRBV12-4,ASSLDRGSGYT
TRBV7-3,ASSLTSGPSDTQY
TRBV29-1,SVERAGTNTGELF
TRBV7-9,ASSPVVAGVTFYNEQF
TRBV6-1,ASRVGQGPHGYT
TRBV20-1,SARGLGDDLYQPQH
TRBV11-2,ASTIRSGLAVSTDTQY
TRBV6-6,ASSYTRGQGNTIY
TRBV12-3/TRBV12-4,ASAVREARTLF
TRBV20-1,SARDGLAGAYEQY
TRBV2,ASNRDRLGAPLH
TRBV20-1,SATTLQEMNTEAF
TRBV7-2,ASSLGIGTTDTQY
TRBV12-3/TRBV12-4,ASSPLALKNIQY
TRBV5-5,ASTWGGDSGNTIY
TRBV20-1,SARDPQSREQY
TRBV9,ASSETSGGRGELF
TRBV11-2,ASSLDGQANQPQH
TRBV7-2,ASSSRQGAQPQH
TRBV11-2,ASSPGGPGANVLT
TRBV12-3/TRBV12-4,ANLGGQALYGYT
TRBV11-2,ASSSSGGTYEQY
TRBV4-2,ASSHPSGQGGNSPLH